This T cell receptor (beta chain) was found in a study of T cell repertoires in cytomegalovirus infection. Trimming shortened V by 4 bases and J by 0 bases, and 14 bases separated the two germline ends. The CDR3 runs to 16 residues. Per the germline V gene, CDR1 is MGHRA and CDR2 is YSYEKL. TCRdb re-called the reads with MiXCR, one entry per CDR3 protein. The sample consists of under 300,000 distinct CDR3 sequences, around 15% of them appearing once. This clonotype has ten or more counts. The sequencing sample was made of CD8+ T cells from PBMCs. The sequence was collected from a human donor in good health (CMV status not recorded). Some clones in this sample may be carry-over from other donors' samples. The J gene is TRBJ2-3, the V gene TRBV4-1; D is unresolved. The CDR3 region is CASSPLAWQSTDTQYF. CDR3 in DNA: TGCGCCAGCAGCCCGTTAGCTTGGCAGAGCACAGATACGCAGTATTTT.